This TCR beta chain was identified during a study of cytomegalovirus exposure and HLA in healthy donors. Study-wide context: An early data release held tens of millions of unique TCRs from HLA-typed donors. General study points: Other equally common chains were less clonally expanded than HLA-associated TCR beta chains, a later analysis showed. Presence/absence analyses supposed approximately even sequencing depth among donors.

A remark on this clone: Its antigen is currently unknown.

The germline V gene has CDR1 MDHEN and CDR2 SYDVKM. Trimming removed 6 bases from V and 8 bases from J; junction bases left unmatched: 5. CDR3 length: 12 residues. Primers for the PCR totalled 60 Vbeta and 13 Jbeta. Libraries were prepared by immunoSEQ multiplex PCR; TCRdb keeps only in-frame clonotypes and omits some of them. In total, the table holds over 65,000 clones. The clonotype was recovered from a young man in good health and CMV-seronegative. Material: PBMCs. The chain joins TRBV28 to TRBJ1-2, with 8 bases identical to TRBD1. CDR3 DNA sequence: TGTGCCAGCAGCCGGGGGACAGGAGGCTACACCTTC. It encodes CASSRGTGGYTF.